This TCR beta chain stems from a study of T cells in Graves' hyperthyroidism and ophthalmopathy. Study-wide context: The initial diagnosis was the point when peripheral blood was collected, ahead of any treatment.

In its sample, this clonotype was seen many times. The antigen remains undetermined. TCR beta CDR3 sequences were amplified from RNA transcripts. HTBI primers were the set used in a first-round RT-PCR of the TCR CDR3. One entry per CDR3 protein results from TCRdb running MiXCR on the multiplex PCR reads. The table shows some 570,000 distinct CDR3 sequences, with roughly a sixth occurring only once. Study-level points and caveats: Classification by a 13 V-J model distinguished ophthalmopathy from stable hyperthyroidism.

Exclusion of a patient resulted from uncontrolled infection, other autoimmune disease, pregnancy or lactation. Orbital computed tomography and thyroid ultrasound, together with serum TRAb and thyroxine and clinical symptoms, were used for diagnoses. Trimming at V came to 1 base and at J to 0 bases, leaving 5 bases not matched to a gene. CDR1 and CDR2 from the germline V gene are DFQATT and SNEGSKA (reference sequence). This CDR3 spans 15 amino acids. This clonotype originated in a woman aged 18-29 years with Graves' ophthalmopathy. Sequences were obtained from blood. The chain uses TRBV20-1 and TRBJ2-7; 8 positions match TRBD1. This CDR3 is CSARVGTGHSYEQYF. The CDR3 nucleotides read TGCAGTGCTAGAGTTGGGACAGGACACTCCTACGAGCAGTACTTC.